The 16 T cell receptor beta chains listed next were all sequenced from one sample in a study of beta chain features in type 1 diabetes. Whole-study findings and limits: There was a moderate but significant shortening of TCRB CDR3s in all four CD4+ subsets of Type 1 diabetes patients.

All of the isolated RNA was reverse transcribed, so expressed TCRB transcripts were sequenced. The table came from immunoSEQ multiplex PCR; TCRdb's copy has only in-frame clones and leaves some out. This repertoire shows some 44,000 clones, 66% found once; its top ten account for about 2%. No antigens are known for them. Specimen: Tregs from blood. The receptors shown here come from a woman younger than 30 with type 1 diabetes.

The chain is built from TRBV5-4 and TRBJ2-5, with 7 bases that match TRBD1. The J call may not be correct, given that the DNA end is closer to TRBJ2-7. CDR3 length: 13 amino acids. CDR1 and CDR2 from the germline V gene are SGHNT and YYREEE (reference sequence). The CDR3 nucleotides are TGTGCCAGCAGCTTGAAGGGGGCGACCGAGCAGTACTTC. It specifies CASSLKGATEQYF.

This chain uses TRBV19 with TRBJ2-5; 7 nucleotides match TRBD1. V trimming: 4 bases; J trimming: 5 bases; junction bases outside the gene matches: 7. Germline CDR1 is LNHDA and CDR2 is SQIVND (reference sequence). The CDR3 consists of 14 residues. The CDR3 DNA is TGTGCCAGTAGTAACACCAGGGGGATTGAGACCCAGTACTTC. This codes for CASSNTRGIETQYF.

Concerning this clone: The germline gene is not matched at one end of the junction; a read error may be the cause. This chain links TRBV4-1 with TRBJ1-2; 8 nucleotides match TRBD1. Per germline, CDR1 MGHRA and CDR2 YSYEKL. This CDR3 is built from 15 residues. The CDR3 spells CASSKEGWTGQGYTF. CDR3 in DNA: TGCGCCAGCAGCAAAGAAGGGTGGACAGGGCAAGGCTACACCTTC.

This clone was recorded a few times. The gene calls are TRBV7-2 and TRBJ1-4, with TRBD1 matching 10 bases. The CDR3 sequence is 15 residues long. V gave up 4 bases and J gave up 10 bases; unmatched junction bases: 9. Germline V gene sequence: CDR1 SGHTA, CDR2 FQGNSA. CDR3 sequence reads: CASSYRTGGTVKLFF. The DNA for the CDR3 is TGTGCCAGCAGCTACCGGACAGGGGGTACCGTAAAACTGTTTTTT.

The gene calls are TRBV29-1 and TRBJ2-3, with 7 positions matching TRBD2. V lost 6 bases to trimming and J lost 3 bases; unmatched junction nucleotides: 12. The CDR3 is made up of 15 amino acids. CDR1 and CDR2 (germline): SQVTM, ANQGSEA. In DNA form, the CDR3 reads TGCAGCGTCAACCCCTTCGGGGGGAGTACAGATACGCAGTATTTT. This sequence encodes CSVNPFGGSTDTQYF.

V and J are TRBV5-6 and TRBJ2-5, with 15 bases lining up with TRBD2. The tail of the sequence fits TRBJ2-7 better, so the J call may be wrong. This CDR3 contains 16 residues. Germline CDR1 is SGHDT and CDR2 is YYEEEE. CDR3 nucleotides: TGTGCCAGCAGCTTGAGGACTAGCGGGAGGGTCTACGAGCAGTACTTC. It is translated as CASSLRTSGRVYEQYF.

J is TRBJ2-7 and V is TRBV6-5, with 9 nucleotides matching TRBD1. The germline gives CDR1 MNHEY, CDR2 SVGAGI. Trimming at V came to 4 bases and at J to 2 bases, leaving 3 bases not matched to a gene. This CDR3 is built from 14 residues. The CDR3 DNA sequence: TGTGCCAGCAGTTCTACAGGGGGCGCCTACGAGCAGTACTTC. This codes for CASSSTGGAYEQYF.

The rearrangement links TRBV7-9 to TRBJ1-2, with 7 positions matching TRBD1. The CDR3 spans 14 residues. CDR1 and CDR2 (germline): SEHNR, FQNEAQ (reference sequence). V dropped 4 bases and J dropped 4; count of bases not matched to a gene: 6. Written as DNA, the CDR3 is TGTGCCAGCAGCTCCAGGGGGTCGATCTATGGCTACACCTTC. Amino acids: CASSSRGSIYGYTF.

The chain couples TRBV4-3 to TRBJ2-3, with unresolved D. V shed 1 base and J shed 0 bases, with 8 bases lying between them. This CDR3 region has 15 residues. Germline-derived CDR1 and CDR2 are LGHNA and YSLEER. The chain's CDR3 is CASSQGPSSTDTQYF. Here the CDR3 DNA reads TGCGCCAGCAGCCAAGGTCCCAGTAGCACAGATACGCAGTATTTT.

This clone was detected only once. The J gene is TRBJ2-2, the V gene TRBV5-4, with D uncertain. CDR3 length: 14 residues. Deletions cut 1 base from V and 6 bases from J, with 10 bases between. Germline V gene lookup returns CDR1 SGHNT and CDR2 YYREEE (reference sequence). CDR3: CASSLQAPPGELFF. Here the CDR3 DNA reads TGTGCCAGCAGCTTGCAGGCCCCCCCCGGGGAGCTGTTTTTT. The whole variable domain, filled in from reference TRBV5-4 and TRBJ2-2, reads ETGVTQSPTHLIKTRGQQVTLRCSSQSGHNTVSWYQQALGQGPQFIFQYYREEENGRGNFPPRFSGLQFPNYSSELNVNALELDDSALYLCASSLQAPPGELFFGEGSRLTVL.

The chain joins TRBV7-2 to TRBJ1-3; D remains unclear. This CDR3 contains 14 residues. CDR1 is SGHTA, CDR2 FQGNSA, per germline. Trimming took 0 bases from V and 4 from J, leaving 7 bases between them. CDR3 sequence (DNA): TGTGCCAGCAGCTTAGCAGGGAGCGGAAACACCATATATTTT. Residues: CASSLAGSGNTIYF.

CDR3 sequence (DNA): TGCGCCAGCAGCTCCAGCTCCTACGAGCAGTACTTC. As protein: CASSSSSYEQYF. The J gene is TRBJ2-7, the V gene TRBV5-1; no firm D call. The CDR3 loop spans 12 amino acids. Germline values: CDR1 SGHRS, CDR2 YFSETQ. Trimming removed 3 bases from V and 0 bases from J, with 4 bases in between.

This clone was counted between two and nine times. The rearrangement links TRBV7-2 to TRBJ2-1; TRBD2 aligns across 7 bases. This CDR3 has 16 residues. Trimming removed 1 base from V and 4 bases from J; junction bases left unmatched: 7. Germline V lookup: CDR1 SGHTA, CDR2 FQGNSA. CDR3 sequence reads: CASSLGFGGGYNEQFF. The CDR3 region has the DNA TGTGCCAGCAGCTTAGGGTTTGGCGGGGGTTACAATGAGCAGTTCTTC.

The chain couples TRBV2 to TRBJ2-5; 12 nucleotides align to TRBD2. Germline assignment: CDR1 SNHLY and CDR2 FYNNEI. J lost 5 bases, V lost 5 bases, and 9 bases had no gene match. CDR3 length: 16 residues. CDR3 coding DNA: TGTGCCAGCAGTCCTCGGACTAGCGGGACGGGGGAGACCCAGTACTTC. Residues: CASSPRTSGTGETQYF.

As regards this clone: The same CDR3 arises from other DNA sequences in this sample as well. The chain carries TRBV27 and TRBJ1-6; maybe TRBD1 (6 bases). Germline CDR1 reads MNHEY; CDR2 reads SMNVEV (reference sequence). This CDR3 is built from 14 residues. The V gene lost 8 bases and the J gene lost 10 bases, with 18 bases spanning the gap. CDR3 sequence: CASGGGGIVSPLHF. The CDR3 region has the DNA TGTGCCAGCGGAGGTGGGGGCATTGTGTCACCCCTCCACTTT.

The gene calls are TRBV6-5 and TRBJ1-5, with a weak D call TRBD1 (6 bases). Germline assignment: CDR1 MNHEY and CDR2 SVGAGI. CDR3 length equals 14 residues. Trimming took off 6 bases at V and 4 bases at J, with 13 bases between the two ends. In nucleotides, the CDR3 is TGTGCCAGCAGGGACCCTGGGACAAATCAGCCCCAGCATTTT. Translating gives CASRDPGTNQPQHF.